The next 5 T cell receptor beta chains were all read from a single sample in a study of molecular identifiers for immune sequencing clone quantification. TCRdb processed the PCR reads anew with MiXCR; each CDR3 protein has one entry. The table lists nearly 55,000 distinct CDR3 sequences, roughly 38% of them singletons. The material sequenced was naive CD8+ T cells from blood, with Jurkat cell RNA spiked in. Indicated subset: FACS-sorted CD8+CD4-CCR7+CD45RA+ naive T cells. These TCRs come from a human donor in good health. Some libraries in this study had Jurkat cell RNA spiked in.

The chain recombines TRBV27 with TRBJ1-5; a weak D match, TRBD1 (6 bases). The CDR3 covers 14 residues. The germline V and J ends were trimmed by 7 bases and 6 bases, with 16 bases remaining between them. Germline CDR1 MNHEY, CDR2 SMNVEV (reference sequence). CDR3 DNA sequence: TGTGCCAGCAAGGGACGGGGGGCTTTTCAGCCCCAGCATTTT. This encodes CASKGRGAFQPQHF.

This clonotype was detected ten times or more. This sequence joins TRBV7-3 and TRBJ1-2; D unresolved. The CDR3 is 12 amino acids. Germline values: CDR1 SGHTA, CDR2 FQGTGA. The germline V and J ends were trimmed by 2 bases and 11 bases, with 12 bases remaining between them. The CDR3 sequence is CASSLLQPTYTF. For the CDR3, the DNA is TGTGCCAGCAGCTTATTACAACCAACTTACACCTTC.

This clonotype was observed a handful of times. A junction boundary mismatches the germline segment, possibly from a read error. V and J are TRBV4-3 and TRBJ2-1, with TRBD1 matching 7 bases. CDR1 and CDR2 (germline): LGHNA, YSLEER. CDR3 length: 12 amino acids. The DNA for the CDR3 is TGCGCCAGCAGCCACGGACAGGATGAGCAGATCTTC. Its protein is CASSHGQDEQIF.

This clonotype came up many times. The chain carries TRBV7-6 and TRBJ2-5; 10 bases map to TRBD2. Germline V gene sequence: CDR1 SGHVS, CDR2 FNYEAQ. This CDR3 is built from 16 residues. J gave up 1 base and V 4 bases, and 6 bases lay outside the gene matches. CDR3 nucleotides: TGTGCCAGCAGCTCGACTAGCGGGTTCCTCCAAGAGACCCAGTACTTC. Translating gives CASSSTSGFLQETQYF. Complete variable domain (other parts from reference TRBV7-6 and TRBJ2-5): GAGVSQSPRYKVTKRGQDVALRCDPISGHVSLYWYRQALGQGPEFLTYFNYEAQQDKSGLPNDRFSAERPEGSISTLTIQRTEQRDSAMYRCASSSTSGFLQETQYFGPGTRLLVL.

In its sample, this clonotype was seen once. At one boundary the junction diverges from the germline segment, which might be a read error. J is TRBJ2-3 and V is TRBV28; D remains unclear. The CDR3 totals 14 residues. Germline assignment: CDR1 MDHEN and CDR2 SYDVKM. The CDR3 DNA reads TGTGCCAGCAGTTTAATCAGGAACACAGATACGCGGTATTTT. Its protein product is CASSLIRNTDTRYF.